The entry that follows covers one TCR beta chain sequence. The sample originates from a study of Ad26.COV2.S vaccination and SARS-CoV-2 variants. The protocol was immunoSEQ multiplex PCR, while the TCRdb copy is restricted to in-frame clones and leaves out a portion. Seen here are some 250,000 clones, more than 75% observed once, and the top ten hold about 10%. Treatment in this sample: around 19 received Ad26.COV2.S at low or high dose, single or two shots; about 5 received placebo; per-sample allocation not given. Day 63 after the first vaccine or placebo injection was the time point for sampling. V lost 3 bases to trimming and J lost 4 bases, with 15 bases between them. This CDR3 spans 15 amino acids. CDR1 is MRHNA and CDR2 is SNTAGT in the germline V gene.

The receptor comes from a person between 18 and 65 years old who received the Ad26.COV2.S COVID-19 vaccine or a placebo. The rearrangement joins TRBV6-4 to TRBJ1-2, with D uncertain. This sample comprised peripheral blood, obtained in a trial of Ad26.COV2.S vaccine versus placebo. The CDR3 sequence is CASSESVPRRYGYTF. DNA for the CDR3: TGTGCCAGCAGTGAATCGGTACCGCGACGCTATGGCTACACCTTC.